The following is a T cell receptor (beta chain) sequence with its context. Profiled with immunoSEQ multiplex PCR; TCRdb holds only in-frame clones, not every one. This table holds some 57,000 clones, over 80% found once. Losses at the gene ends were 0 bases for V and 6 bases for J; bases not matched to a gene: 6. Looked up from germline, CDR1 is SGHNT and CDR2 is YYREEE (reference sequence). The CDR3 loop spans 14 amino acids. This record belongs to a study of OX40 agonist ivuxolimab in advanced cancers. The V call is TRBV5-4, the J call TRBJ2-7; 7 nucleotides line up with TRBD2. The receptor comes from an adult with an advanced solid tumor such as melanoma, head and neck, liver or kidney cancer. Sample: CD4+ or CD8+ T cells sorted from blood, taken in a trial of the OX40 agonist ivuxolimab. The CDR3 region is CASSLAGGSVEQYF. CDR3 DNA: TGTGCCAGCAGCTTGGCAGGCGGGAGTGTCGAGCAGTACTTC.